This T cell receptor (beta chain) was sequenced for a study of cytomegalovirus exposure and HLA in healthy donors. Primers included in the PCR were 60 Vbeta and 13 Jbeta primers. TCRdb's copy holds only in-frame clones and misses some; the assay was immunoSEQ multiplex PCR. The sample has about 130,000 clones; more than 8% are singletons. The sample consisted of PBMCs. This TCR was sampled from a man in his forties in good health and CMV-seronegative.

DNA for the CDR3: TGTGCCAGTAGCGCTACTAGCGGAGCCACGCAGTATTTT. It specifies CASSATSGATQYF. The chain is built from TRBV19 and TRBJ2-3; TRBD2 matches 8 bases. The germline V gene encodes CDR1 LNHDA and CDR2 SQIVND (reference sequence). There are 13 residues in the CDR3. V lost 6 bases and J lost 9; bases outside the gene matches: 8.